This TCR beta chain appears in the sequencing data of a study of blood T cell repertoires in COVID-19. The overall study: The origin of the acute and convalescent COVID-19 samples was the United States, Italy and Spain. PBMCs, B-cell-depleted T cells, or T cells were the source of the cDNA or gDNA that made up the material.

CDR1 is SGDLS and CDR2 is YYNGEE in the germline V gene. CDR3 length equals 15 residues. The J segment lost 1 base and the V segment lost 4 bases, leaving 4 bases of the junction unmatched. Original methodology: Estimated nucleated cell counts came from reference gene primer amplification. Clones were sequenced by immunoSEQ multiplex PCR, and TCRdb holds only the in-frame ones, with some missing. That table supplies the V and J calls and clone size; D and trimming were determined from the DNA. The repertoire holds roughly 250,000 clones, approximately 90% seen once, with around 0.84% in the top ten. The chain combines TRBV9 with TRBJ2-3; 9 bases match TRBD2. Sample: peripheral blood. The receptor was derived from a man aged 25-40 years with acute or convalescent COVID-19. The CDR3 spells CASSFAGGGTDTQYF. CDR3 bases: TGTGCCAGCAGCTTCGCGGGGGGGGGCACAGATACGCAGTATTTT.